This T cell receptor (beta chain) is drawn from a study of blood T cell repertoires in COVID-19. Overall study context: Acute-phase and convalescent COVID-19 samples originated in the United States, Italy and Spain.

Cohort 3 recovery required two negative PCRs, clearance, or symptom resolution. Per the original methods: Counts of nucleated cells, estimated from reference gene primer amplification, were obtained. Data came from immunoSEQ multiplex PCR; TCRdb stores just in-frame clones and leaves some out. Clone size and V and J calls were adopted from that table, with D and trimming inferred from the DNA. The sample includes 500,000 or so clones, 75% to 90% of them seen just once. On this clone: Other DNA sequences in this sample translate to the same CDR3.

This CDR3 is 13 amino acids long. V was cut by 3 bases and J by 5 bases, with 10 bases left in between. Germline V gene sequence: CDR1 LGHDT, CDR2 YNNKEL (reference sequence). The chain recombines TRBV3-1 (or the pseudogene TRBV3-2) with TRBJ1-1, with D possibly TRBD1 on 6 matching bases. The sequencing input was PBMCs or T cells enriched from blood (not recorded which). The sequence derives from a woman in her late teens or twenties who had recovered from COVID-19. The CDR3 protein is CASSQGANTEAFF. CDR3 nucleotide sequence: TGTGCCAGCAGCCAGGGGGCGAATACTGAAGCTTTCTTT.